These T cell receptor beta chains were read from a single sample in a study of post-analysis software for immune sequencing data. From the PCR reads, TCRdb called clonotypes with MiXCR, one entry per CDR3 protein. Among 650,000 to 850,000 distinct CDR3 sequences listed, 35% to 55% were seen once. Sequencing was carried out using blood. These TCRs come from a girl aged 10-17 years with multiple sclerosis. Each CDR3 is given with its conserved first and last residue. The D gene is left open where the match is weak. The listing skips clone size in some rows; elsewhere it reads once, few, many or a size class.

v_call: TRBV27
clone_size: few
d_call: .
cdr3_length: 14
j_call: TRBJ2-7
cdr3_aa: CASGGGGTAYEQYF
cdr3_nt: TGTGCCAGCGGGGGAGGGGGGACCGCCTACGAGCAGTACTTC

v_call: TRBV27
clone_size: once
d_call: TRBD2
cdr3_length: 16
j_call: TRBJ2-1
cdr3_aa: CASSLTQTSGFNEQFF
cdr3_nt: TGTGCCAGCAGTTTAACCCAGACTAGCGGGTTCAATGAGCAGTTCTTC

v_call: TRBV6-6
clone_size: few
d_call: .
cdr3_length: 14
j_call: TRBJ2-3
cdr3_aa: CASSYYGPTDTQYF
cdr3_nt: TGTGCCAGCAGTTACTACGGTCCCACAGATACGCAGTATTTT

v_call: TRBV7-8
clone_size: .
d_call: .
cdr3_length: 16
j_call: TRBJ1-5
cdr3_aa: CASSLDGYRVNQPQHF
cdr3_nt: TGTGCCAGCAGCTTAGATGGATACAGGGTGAATCAGCCCCAGCATTTT

v_call: TRBV3-1
clone_size: .
d_call: TRBD2
cdr3_length: 13
j_call: TRBJ2-5
cdr3_aa: CASSQGREGTQYF
cdr3_nt: TGTGCCAGCAGCCAAGGCAGGGAGGGGACCCAGTACTTC

v_call: TRBV20-1
clone_size: .
d_call: .
cdr3_length: 16
j_call: TRBJ2-3
cdr3_aa: CSARDVSNTIIGTQYF
cdr3_nt: TGCAGTGCTAGAGATGTCTCAAACACAATCATTGGTACGCAGTATTTT

v_call: TRBV29-1
clone_size: few
d_call: .
cdr3_length: 15
j_call: TRBJ2-4
cdr3_aa: CSVEAGGLRGNIQYF
cdr3_nt: TGCAGCGTGGAAGCTGGGGGACTGCGAGGAAACATTCAGTACTTC

v_call: TRBV11-3
clone_size: few
d_call: TRBD2
cdr3_length: 17
j_call: TRBJ2-7
cdr3_aa: CASSSPIAGQSSYEQYF
cdr3_nt: TGTGCCAGCAGCTCTCCTATAGCGGGTCAGAGCTCCTACGAGCAGTACTTC

v_call: TRBV10-2
clone_size: .
d_call: TRBD2
cdr3_length: 17
j_call: TRBJ2-1
cdr3_aa: CASSEILTSGNRNEQFF
cdr3_nt: TGCGCCAGCAGTGAGATTCTGACTAGCGGGAATCGCAATGAGCAGTTCTTC

v_call: TRBV7-2
clone_size: .
d_call: .
cdr3_length: 12
j_call: TRBJ1-2
cdr3_aa: CASSPGPHGYTF
cdr3_nt: TGTGCCAGCAGCCCCGGACCCCATGGCTACACCTTC

v_call: TRBV5-1
clone_size: .
d_call: TRBD1
cdr3_length: 18
j_call: TRBJ2-7
cdr3_aa: CASSLAPLDRVHTYEQYF
cdr3_nt: TGCGCCAGCAGCTTGGCACCCCTTGACAGGGTCCATACCTACGAGCAGTACTTC

v_call: TRBV7-3
clone_size: few
d_call: TRBD1
cdr3_length: 15
j_call: TRBJ2-1
cdr3_aa: CASSPWTGDYNEQFF
cdr3_nt: TGTGCCAGCAGCCCATGGACAGGGGACTACAATGAGCAGTTCTTC

v_call: TRBV7-9
clone_size: few
d_call: .
cdr3_length: 16
j_call: TRBJ2-4
cdr3_aa: CASSSPPGNIENIQYF
cdr3_nt: TGTGCCAGCAGCTCCCCTCCTGGCAATATTGAAAACATTCAGTACTTC

v_call: TRBV27
clone_size: .
d_call: .
cdr3_length: 15
j_call: TRBJ2-3
cdr3_aa: CASTSGPAEINTQYF
cdr3_nt: TGTGCCAGCACCTCGGGGCCGGCGGAGATCAATACGCAGTATTTT

v_call: TRBV20-1
clone_size: few
d_call: TRBD1
cdr3_length: 10
j_call: TRBJ1-2
cdr3_aa: CSSQGNGYTF
cdr3_nt: TGCAGTTCACAGGGGAATGGCTACACCTTC

v_call: TRBV20-1
clone_size: .
d_call: .
cdr3_length: 13
j_call: TRBJ1-2
cdr3_aa: CSARRQGKGGYTF
cdr3_nt: TGCAGTGCTAGACGCCAGGGGAAAGGGGGCTACACCTTC